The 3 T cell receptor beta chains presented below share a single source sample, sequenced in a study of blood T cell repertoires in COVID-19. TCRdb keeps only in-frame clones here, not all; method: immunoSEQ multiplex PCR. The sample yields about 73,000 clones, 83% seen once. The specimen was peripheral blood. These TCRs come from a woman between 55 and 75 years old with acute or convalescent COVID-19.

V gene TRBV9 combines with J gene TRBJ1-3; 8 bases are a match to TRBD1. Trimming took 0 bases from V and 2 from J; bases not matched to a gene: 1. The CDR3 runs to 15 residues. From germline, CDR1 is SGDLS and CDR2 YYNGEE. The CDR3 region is CASSVATGAGNTIYF. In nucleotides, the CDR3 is TGTGCCAGCAGCGTAGCGACAGGGGCTGGAAACACCATATATTTT.

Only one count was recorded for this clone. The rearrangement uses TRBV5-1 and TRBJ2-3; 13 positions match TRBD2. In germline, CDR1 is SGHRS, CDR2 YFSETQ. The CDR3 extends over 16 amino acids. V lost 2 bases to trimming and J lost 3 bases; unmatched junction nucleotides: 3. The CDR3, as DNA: TGCGCCAGCAGCTTATGGACTAGCGGGGGTACAGATACGCAGTATTTT. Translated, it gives CASSLWTSGGTDTQYF.

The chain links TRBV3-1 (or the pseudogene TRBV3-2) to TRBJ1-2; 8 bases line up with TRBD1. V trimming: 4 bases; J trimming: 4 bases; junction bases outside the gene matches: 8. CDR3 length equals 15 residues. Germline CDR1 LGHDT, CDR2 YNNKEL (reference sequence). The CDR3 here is CASSRGQGIGYGYTF. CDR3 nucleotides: TGTGCCAGCAGCCGAGGACAGGGAATCGGCTATGGCTACACCTTC.